Listed below are T cell receptor beta chains from one sample, sequenced in a study of blood T cells in healthy people across ages. TCRdb called the 5' RACE reads again in MiXCR, with one record for every CDR3 protein. The sample records some 940,000 distinct CDR3 sequences, 25% to 30% being singletons. A further study also used this sample, focusing on T cells of mothers and their children.

The sequencing sample was made of blood. All receptors come from a woman between 40 and 55 years old in good health. Each CDR3 is given with its conserved first and last residue. Fields, in order: clone size, V gene, D gene, J gene, CDR3 protein, CDR3 DNA. A D gene is named only where the DNA matches it firmly. Part of the rows lack a size; the others show once, few, many or a class for expanded clones.

-	TRBV2	TRBD1	TRBJ1-2	CASRIQGADGYTF	TGTGCCAGCAGAATACAGGGGGCGGATGGCTACACCTTC
-	TRBV7-8	TRBD1	TRBJ2-1	CASSQTGGREQFF	TGTGCCAGCAGCCAAACAGGGGGCCGGGAGCAGTTCTTC
-	TRBV9	-	TRBJ2-6	CASTPAVEETGANVLTF	TGTGCCAGCACCCCGGCGGTGGAGGAAACTGGGGCCAACGTCCTGACTTTC
-	TRBV18	-	TRBJ1-5	CASSPDTRTVGNQPQHF	TGTGCCAGCTCACCGGACACCCGTACGGTTGGCAATCAGCCCCAGCATTTT
-	TRBV7-6	-	TRBJ1-1	CASSHPAGTNTETFF	TGTGCCAGCAGCCACCCCGCGGGTACGAACACTGAAACTTTCTTT
many	TRBV5-1	TRBD2	TRBJ2-5	CASSLASGGQETQYF	TGTGCCAGCAGTTTGGCTAGCGGGGGCCAAGAGACCCAGTACTTC
-	TRBV6-5	-	TRBJ2-2	CASSTGTRNTGELFF	TGTGCCAGCAGTACCGGGACACGGAACACCGGGGAGCTGTTTTTT
few	TRBV3-1	-	TRBJ2-7	CASSQEGDPRSRYF	TGTGCCAGCAGCCAGGAAGGGGATCCCAGATCAAGGTACTTC
few	TRBV20-1	-	TRBJ1-4	CGGSDNEKLFF	TGCGGCGGGTCGGATAATGAAAAACTGTTTTTT
-	TRBV15	-	TRBJ2-1	CATSSRSGSYNEQFF	TGTGCCACCAGCAGCCGCTCGGGCTCCTACAATGAGCAGTTCTTC
once	TRBV28	TRBD1	TRBJ1-1	CASSLQGSTNTEAFF	TGTGCCAGCAGTCTACAGGGGTCGACCAACACTGAAGCTTTCTTT
-	TRBV20-1	-	TRBJ1-1	CSAREGVRMNTEAFF	TGCAGTGCTAGAGAAGGTGTTCGGATGAACACTGAAGCTTTCTTT
-	TRBV7-2	TRBD1	TRBJ2-7	CASSSATGKYF	TGTGCCAGCAGCTCAGCGACAGGGAAGTACTTC
many	TRBV20-1	-	TRBJ2-1	CSARDPGSTPYNEQFF	TGCAGTGCTAGAGATCCAGGGTCCACCCCATACAATGAGCAGTTCTTC
few	TRBV9	TRBD2	TRBJ2-5	CASSGDGGVGETQYF	TGTGCCAGCAGCGGAGACGGGGGGGTCGGGGAGACCCAGTACTTC
-	TRBV2	-	TRBJ2-3	CASSVGSTDTRYF	TGTGCCAGCAGTGTGGGCAGCACAGATACGCGGTATTTT
few	TRBV7-2	-	TRBJ2-5	CASSLMGIRETQYF	TGTGCCAGCAGCTTGATGGGAATCCGAGAGACCCAGTACTTC
few	TRBV6-6	-	TRBJ1-6	CASSPSNSPLHF	TGTGCCAGCAGTCCTTCGAATTCACCCCTCCACTTT
few	TRBV27	-	TRBJ2-5	CASSLWGTKETQYF	TGTGCCAGCAGTTTATGGGGGACAAAAGAGACCCAGTACTTC
-	TRBV6-2/TRBV6-3	TRBD1	TRBJ2-1	CASSYSTGHSNEQCF	TGTGCCAGCAGTTACTCGACAGGGCATAGCAATGAGCAGTGCTTC
many	TRBV9	TRBD1	TRBJ2-1	CASSVAFRGSEQFF	TGTGCCAGCAGCGTAGCCTTCAGGGGGTCTGAGCAGTTCTTC
many	TRBV2	TRBD2	TRBJ2-5	CASEAGVETQYF	TGTGCCAGCGAAGCGGGGGTAGAGACCCAGTACTTC
-	TRBV9	-	TRBJ1-3	CASSVGGMNAIYF	TGTGCCAGCAGCGTAGGAGGGATGAACGCCATATATTTT
once	TRBV27	-	TRBJ2-7	CASSFQVHLAQYF	TGTGCCAGCAGTTTTCAGGTTCATTTGGCCCAGTACTTC
-	TRBV5-6	-	TRBJ1-5	CASSAPETPDNQPQHF	TGTGCCAGCAGCGCGCCCGAGACACCCGACAATCAGCCCCAGCATTTT
few	TRBV5-1	TRBD2	TRBJ2-1	CASSLGVRAGNNEQFF	TGCGCCAGCAGCTTGGGGGTGCGAGCGGGGAACAATGAGCAGTTCTTC
-	TRBV7-9	-	TRBJ2-5	CASSLVLGGEETQYF	TGTGCCAGCAGCTTAGTGCTTGGCGGGGAAGAGACCCAGTACTTC
-	TRBV29-1	-	TRBJ2-7	CSVGGLVLGEQYF	TGCAGCGTTGGCGGCCTCGTTTTAGGCGAGCAGTACTTC
few	TRBV28	TRBD1	TRBJ1-5	CASKGQGRNQPQHF	TGTGCCAGTAAGGGACAGGGTCGCAATCAGCCCCAGCATTTT
few	TRBV7-7	-	TRBJ2-2	CASSPGARGGELFF	TGTGCTAGCAGCCCGGGGGCGAGGGGCGGGGAGCTGTTTTTT
-	TRBV6-2/TRBV6-3	-	TRBJ2-5	CASSSGRWERETQYF	TGTGCCAGCAGTTCCGGACGGTGGGAGAGGGAGACCCAGTACTTC
many	TRBV20-1	-	TRBJ2-5	CSAGRGGQDTSQYF	TGCAGTGCTGGCAGGGGGGGACAGGATACATCCCAGTACTTC
-	TRBV3-1	TRBD1	TRBJ2-5	CASSQARTGVDETQYF	TGCGCCAGCAGCCAAGCGCGGACAGGGGTGGATGAGACCCAGTACTTC
-	TRBV2	TRBD2	TRBJ2-3	CASTGGELDTQYF	TGTGCCAGCACCGGGGGGGAGCTAGATACGCAGTATTTT
-	TRBV9	-	TRBJ1-5	CASSPLVPQDSYSNQPQHF	TGTGCCAGCAGCCCCCTCGTCCCCCAGGACAGCTATAGCAATCAGCCCCAGCATTTT
few	TRBV11-1	TRBD1	TRBJ2-5	CASSLDTRDSFQETQYF	TGTGCCAGCAGCTTAGATACCCGGGACAGTTTCCAAGAGACCCAGTACTTC
many	TRBV28	TRBD1	TRBJ2-7	CASSSPGTAYEQYF	TGTGCCAGCAGTTCCCCCGGGACAGCCTACGAGCAGTACTTC